Following are 2 T cell receptor beta chains from one sample sequenced in a study of blood T cells in healthy people across ages (dated by TCRdb to between 2015 and 2017). The library was produced with 5' RACE. A second PCR of 7 to 11 cycles was run with a J-beta primer mix and a sample-barcoded 5' primer. Through fastp at Q25 and MiXCR, TCRdb rebuilt clones from the public reads, retaining in-frame beta chains. Every entry covers one CDR3 protein and lists the most common genes and DNA from its rows. Recorded for this sample are fewer than 2 million distinct CDR3 sequences; more than 35% of them occurred a single time. The ten largest clonotypes hold 20% to 25% of the sample. The sample consisted of blood. The receptors derive from a human donor in good health.

This clonotype was seen only a few times. As DNA, the CDR3 is TGCAGCGAAAAACCCCAGGGACAGGGGGTTTACAATGAGCAGTTCTTC. It translates to CSEKPQGQGVYNEQFF. The V and J genes are TRBV29-1 and TRBJ2-1; 11 nucleotides line up with TRBD1. The CDR3 consists of 16 residues. Trimming took 7 bases from V and 4 from J; bases not matched to a gene: 12. Germline values: CDR1 SQVTM, CDR2 ANQGSEA.

The CDR3 coding sequence is TGTGCCAGCAGCCAAGAGACAGGAGTTCGGCCCCAGCATTTT. Its translation: CASSQETGVRPQHF. V gene TRBV7-2 combines with J gene TRBJ1-5; maybe TRBD1 (6 bases). Trimming removed 5 bases at V and 9 bases at J, with 17 bases between. This CDR3 is built from 14 residues. Germline V gene sequence: CDR1 SGHTA, CDR2 FQGNSA. The full variable domain, completed using reference TRBV7-2 and TRBJ1-5, is GAGVSQSPSNKVTEKGKDVELRCDPISGHTALYWYRQSLGQGLEFLIYFQGNSAPDKSGLPSDRFSAERTGGSVSTLTIQRTQQEDSAVYLCASSQETGVRPQHFGDGTRLSIL.